The clone carrying this T cell receptor (beta chain) has just a few counts. The target antigen is unknown. This record belongs to a study of T cell repertoires in cytomegalovirus infection. Background on the study: Public TCR beta signature analysis indicated the presence of both CMV infection and matching HLA type. Regarding the study as a whole: Dominating the ex vivo response were HLA-C-restricted CMV-specific TCR beta clonotypes.

TCRdb independently ran MiXCR on the reads; one entry per CDR3 protein. The data show about 740,000 distinct CDR3 sequences, roughly a third seen once. Trimming took 1 base from V and 0 from J, leaving 10 bases between them. CDR1 and CDR2 (germline): SGHTA, FQGNSA. The CDR3 consists of 16 residues. The sample was cultured PBMCs, taken from culture after CMV antigen stimulation. The sequence came from a human donor in good health (CMV status not recorded). Some clones in this sample may be carry-over from other donors' samples. The chain joins TRBV7-2 to TRBJ1-3, with a possible D match to TRBD1 (5 bases). CDR3: CASSLVGPISGNTIYF. As DNA, the CDR3 is TGTGCCAGCAGCTTAGTGGGACCTATCTCTGGAAACACCATATATTTT.